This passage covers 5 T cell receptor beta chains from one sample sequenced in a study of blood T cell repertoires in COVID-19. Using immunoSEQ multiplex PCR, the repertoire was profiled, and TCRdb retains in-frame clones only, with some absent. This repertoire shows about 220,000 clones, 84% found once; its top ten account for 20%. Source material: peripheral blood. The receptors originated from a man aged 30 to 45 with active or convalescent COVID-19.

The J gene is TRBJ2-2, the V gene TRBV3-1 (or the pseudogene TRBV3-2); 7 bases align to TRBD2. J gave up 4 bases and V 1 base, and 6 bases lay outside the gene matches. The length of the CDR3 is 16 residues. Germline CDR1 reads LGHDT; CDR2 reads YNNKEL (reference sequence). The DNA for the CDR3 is TGTGCCAGCAGCCAAGGTGGGGGGGTATTCACCGGGGAGCTGTTTTTT. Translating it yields CASSQGGGVFTGELFF.

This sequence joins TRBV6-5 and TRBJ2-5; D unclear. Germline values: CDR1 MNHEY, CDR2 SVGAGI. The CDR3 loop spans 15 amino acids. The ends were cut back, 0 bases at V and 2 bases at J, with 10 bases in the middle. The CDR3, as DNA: TGTGCCAGCAGTTACTCCAGACTCACTCAAGAGACCCAGTACTTC. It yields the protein CASSYSRLTQETQYF.

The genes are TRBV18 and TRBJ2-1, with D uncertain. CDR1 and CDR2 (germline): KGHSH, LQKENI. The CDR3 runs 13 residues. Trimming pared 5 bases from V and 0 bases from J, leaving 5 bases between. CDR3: CASSTNSYNEQFF. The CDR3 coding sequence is TGTGCCAGCTCAACTAACTCCTACAATGAGCAGTTCTTC.

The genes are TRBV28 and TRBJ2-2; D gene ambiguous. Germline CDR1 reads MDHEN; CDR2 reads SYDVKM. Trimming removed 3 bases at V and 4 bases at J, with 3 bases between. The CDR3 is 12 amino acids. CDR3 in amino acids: CASSFVTGELFF. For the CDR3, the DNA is TGTGCCAGCAGTTTCGTCACCGGGGAGCTGTTTTTT.

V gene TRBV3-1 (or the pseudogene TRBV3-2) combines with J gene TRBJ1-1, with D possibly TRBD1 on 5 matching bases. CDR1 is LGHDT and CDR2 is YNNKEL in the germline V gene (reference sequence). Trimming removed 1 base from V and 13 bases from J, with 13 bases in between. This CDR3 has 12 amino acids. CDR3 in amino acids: CASSQGREGVFF. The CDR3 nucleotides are TGTGCCAGCAGCCAAGGCAGGGAGGGAGTTTTCTTT.